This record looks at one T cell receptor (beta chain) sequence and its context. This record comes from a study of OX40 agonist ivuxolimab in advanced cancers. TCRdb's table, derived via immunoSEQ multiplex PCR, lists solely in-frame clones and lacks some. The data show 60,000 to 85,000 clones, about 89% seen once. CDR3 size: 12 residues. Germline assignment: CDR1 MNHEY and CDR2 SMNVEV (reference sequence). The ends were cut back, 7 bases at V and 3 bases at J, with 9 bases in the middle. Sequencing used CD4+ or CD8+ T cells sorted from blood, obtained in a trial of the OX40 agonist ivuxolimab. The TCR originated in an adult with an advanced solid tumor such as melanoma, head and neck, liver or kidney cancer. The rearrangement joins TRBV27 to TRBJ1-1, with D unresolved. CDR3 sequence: CASKSRYTEAFF. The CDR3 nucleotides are TGTGCCAGCAAATCCAGGTACACTGAAGCTTTCTTT.